This T cell receptor (beta chain) was captured in a study of cytomegalovirus exposure and HLA in healthy donors. Study-level information: Genotyping showed roughly 77% of 398 donors falling in the Caucasian-associated ancestry cluster.

The germline CDR1 and CDR2 sequences are MGHRA and YSYEKL. V lost 0 bases and J 9 bases, leaving 27 bases between the germline ends. The CDR3 sequence is 19 residues long. A multiplex PCR was run with 60 Vbeta primers and 13 Jbeta primers. Libraries were prepared by immunoSEQ multiplex PCR; TCRdb keeps only in-frame clonotypes and omits some of them. Of about 160,000 clones listed, around 79% are singletons. Worth noting for this clone: Its specificity is unknown.

Findings and caveats of the study: A later analysis showed TCR association rates differing by HLA locus, peaking at DRB1 and lowest at HLA-C. Later on, analysis showed that most CMV-associated TCR beta chains appeared to be HLA-restricted.

Sequencing was carried out using PBMCs. V and J are TRBV4-1 and TRBJ1-3; D uncertain. The origin of this receptor is a woman aged 45-60 years in good health and CMV-seropositive. CDR3 coding DNA: TGCGCCAGCAGCCAAGAGTCGGGGTGGCTCCGATCCCCGAAGTTCACCATATATTTT. It translates to CASSQESGWLRSPKFTIYF.